This TCR beta chain was captured in a study of blood T cell repertoires in COVID-19. On the study more broadly: COVID-19 samples, acute and convalescent, were from the United States, Italy and Spain. Sources were T cells, B-cell-depleted T cells, or PBMCs; the material itself was cDNA or gDNA.

The V gene's germline CDR1 is LNHDA and CDR2 SQIVND (reference sequence). The CDR3 contains 14 residues. Trimming left V 5 bases short and J 3 bases short, with 11 bases between. Patients in Seattle were enrolled during active infection, then followed longitudinally. Per the original methods: Reference gene primer amplification gave nucleated cell count estimates. The method was immunoSEQ multiplex PCR; TCRdb's version includes in-frame clones alone and lacks a portion of them. V and J calls and clone size are as listed in that table; D and trimming were resolved from the DNA. The sample has 250,000 to 400,000 clones, around 90% seen once.

V gene TRBV19 combines with J gene TRBJ1-5, with a possible D match to TRBD1 (6 bases). The TCR originated in a woman aged 25-40 years with COVID-19, enrolled during active disease. Sequenced material: peripheral blood. The CDR3 bases are TGTGCCAGTAGTCCGACAGGACCCAATCAGCCCCAGCATTTT. Residues: CASSPTGPNQPQHF.